These 27 T cell receptor beta chains were all obtained from the same sample, sequenced in a study of blood T cell repertoires in COVID-19. Assay used: immunoSEQ multiplex PCR; TCRdb lists only in-frame clones, some missing. This sample has some 240,000 clones; about 88% occur once, and the top ten carry just over 6.5%. Sequencing was performed on PBMCs or T cells enriched from blood (not recorded which). The receptors were sampled from a woman in her forties or fifties who had been exposed to COVID-19.

This clone was counted at least ten times. The chain recombines TRBV7-2 with TRBJ2-5, with 7 bases matching TRBD2. This CDR3 contains 14 residues. The J segment lost 6 bases and the V segment lost 2 bases, leaving 6 bases of the junction unmatched. CDR1 is SGHTA and CDR2 is FQGNSA in the germline V gene. The CDR3 DNA sequence: TGTGCCAGCAGCTTACCCGGGGGGTCAAAGACCCAGTACTTC. As protein: CASSLPGGSKTQYF.

This clone was picked up a small number of times. The CDR3 region has the DNA TGCAGCGTTGCCTCAGATACGCAGTATTTT. This codes for CSVASDTQYF. The genes are TRBV29-1 and TRBJ2-3; D gene ambiguous. Trimming took 4 bases from V and 4 from J, leaving 3 bases between them. This CDR3 contains 10 residues. The V gene's germline CDR1 is SQVTM and CDR2 ANQGSEA.

V and J are TRBV6-2 or TRBV6-3 and TRBJ2-3; TRBD2 agrees at 11 bases. Trimming cost V 5 bases and J 4 bases; bases outside gene matches: 8. CDR1 MNHEY and CDR2 SVGEGT come from the germline V gene. The CDR3 is 16 residues long. The CDR3 sequence: CASSRSLAGGADTQYF. As DNA, the CDR3 is TGTGCCAGCAGTCGCTCTCTAGCGGGGGGCGCAGATACGCAGTATTTT.

The rearrangement uses TRBV28 and TRBJ2-7; D gene unclear. The CDR3 has 14 residues. The germline V gene has CDR1 MDHEN and CDR2 SYDVKM. V was shortened by 5 bases and J by 4 bases, with 15 bases between the two germline ends. The CDR3 DNA follows: TGTGCCAGCAGTGTAAGCCGCCAGGATTACGAGCAGTACTTC. Translating gives CASSVSRQDYEQYF.

The chain is built from TRBV2 and TRBJ1-2; possibly TRBD1 for D (6 bases). CDR3 length: 16 residues. The V end was cut by 5 bases, the J end by 2 bases, with 18 bases between. Germline lookup yields CDR1 SNHLY and CDR2 FYNNEI. For the CDR3, the DNA is TGTGCCAGCAGTTCCACCCTATGGGACACCAACTATGGCTACACCTTC. This encodes CASSSTLWDTNYGYTF.

V and J are TRBV10-3 and TRBJ2-1, with 9 bases aligning to TRBD1. The ends lost 8 bases at V and 9 bases at J; junction bases unmatched: 5. This CDR3 has 12 residues. Germline V gene sequence: CDR1 ENHRY, CDR2 SYGVKD. The CDR3 region has the DNA TGTGCCATCGACAGGGGGAAAGGTGAGCAGTTCTTC. Its protein is CAIDRGKGEQFF.

This chain uses TRBV5-1 with TRBJ1-2, with D unresolved. Trimming pared 0 bases from V and 2 bases from J, leaving 5 bases between. This CDR3 region has 13 residues. Germline values: CDR1 SGHRS, CDR2 YFSETQ. CDR3 coding DNA: TGCGCCAGCAGCTTGGTAGCCAACTATGGCTACACCTTC. It translates to CASSLVANYGYTF.

The gene calls are TRBV28 and TRBJ1-1, with a possible D match to TRBD1 (5 bases). V lost 5 bases to trimming and J lost 8 bases, with 15 bases between them. The CDR3 covers 13 residues. Looked up from germline, CDR1 is MDHEN and CDR2 is SYDVKM. The CDR3 is CASSMNGGIEAFF. As DNA, the CDR3 is TGTGCCAGCAGTATGAATGGGGGGATCGAAGCTTTCTTT.

This clone showed up just once. The rearrangement joins TRBV10-2 to TRBJ1-6; D ambiguous. Germline V gives CDR1 WSHSY, CDR2 SAAADI. V lost 4 bases to trimming and J lost 8 bases, with 12 bases between them. CDR3 length: 14 amino acids. The CDR3 loop is CASSAPGSDSPLHF. The CDR3 DNA sequence: TGCGCCAGCAGTGCCCCGGGATCGGATTCACCCCTCCACTTT.

This clone showed up just once. The gene calls are TRBV6-6 and TRBJ2-1, with D possibly being TRBD2 (6 bases). Trimming cost V 5 bases and J 4 bases, with 21 bases left between them. The germline V gene has CDR1 MNHNY and CDR2 SVGAGI (reference sequence). This CDR3 spans 17 amino acids. CDR3 in DNA: TGTGCCAGCAGTCGCCCAATTCGCGGGGACCCTTACAATGAGCAGTTCTTC. It yields the protein CASSRPIRGDPYNEQFF.

The chain links TRBV19 to TRBJ1-3, with 10 nucleotides matching TRBD1. Germline-derived CDR1 and CDR2 are LNHDA and SQIVND (reference sequence). The CDR3 runs to 14 residues. The V segment lost 8 bases and the J segment 8 bases; nucleotides outside the gene matches: 9. The CDR3 region is CASAPGQGRHTIYF. The CDR3 DNA is TGTGCCAGTGCTCCGGGACAGGGGAGGCACACCATATATTTT.

The gene calls are TRBV20-1 and TRBJ1-2, with a tentative D call TRBD1 (5 bases). The V end lost 5 bases, the J end lost 8 bases, and 9 bases lay between the germline ends. From germline, CDR1 is DFQATT and CDR2 SNEGSKA (reference sequence). CDR3 size: 10 residues. DNA of the CDR3: TGCAGTGCTTCGACAGACGGCTACACCTTC. Translated: CSASTDGYTF.

This clone was counted once. CDR3 nucleotides: TGTGCCAGCAGTTACTCGGGGTCAGGGTACTATGGCTACACCTTC. Translating gives CASSYSGSGYYGYTF. This chain links TRBV6-5 with TRBJ1-2; D possibly corresponds to TRBD1 (5 bases). Per germline, CDR1 MNHEY and CDR2 SVGAGI. The CDR3 has 15 amino acids. Trimming took 0 bases from V and 3 from J, leaving 11 bases between them.

The J gene is TRBJ1-6, the V gene TRBV5-1, with a weak D call TRBD1 (6 bases). Germline lookup yields CDR1 SGHRS and CDR2 YFSETQ. The CDR3 sequence is 18 residues long. V was shortened by 0 bases and J by 0 bases, with 13 bases between the two germline ends. The CDR3 spells CASSLVGTLSSYNSPLHF. The CDR3 DNA reads as TGCGCCAGCAGCTTGGTTGGGACACTGAGCTCCTATAATTCACCCCTCCACTTT.

The V and J genes are TRBV7-3 and TRBJ2-7, with TRBD2 matching over 13 bases. The CDR3 spans 19 residues. From germline, CDR1 is SGHTA and CDR2 FQGTGA. V lost 2 bases to trimming and J lost 4 bases; unmatched junction nucleotides: 14. Here the CDR3 reads CASSLLTSGGTQKEYEQYF. For the CDR3, the DNA is TGTGCCAGCAGCTTATTGACTAGCGGGGGGACCCAGAAGGAGTACGAGCAGTACTTC.

The rearrangement uses TRBV7-8 and TRBJ2-3; TRBD1 matches 9 bases. CDR1 is SGHVS, CDR2 FQNEAQ, per germline. This CDR3 is 18 amino acids long. Trimming cost V 1 base and J 3 bases; bases outside gene matches: 11. This CDR3 reads CASSLGLPDRGYTDTQYF. For the CDR3, the DNA is TGTGCCAGCAGCTTAGGGCTCCCGGACAGGGGTTATACAGATACGCAGTATTTT.

This clone was found once. The rearrangement uses TRBV7-9 and TRBJ1-6; 7 bases map to TRBD1. J gave up 3 bases and V 1 base, and 12 bases lay outside the gene matches. Germline V gene data show CDR1 as SEHNR and CDR2 as FQNEAQ (reference sequence). The CDR3 has 19 amino acids. In nucleotides, the CDR3 is TGTGCCAGCAGCTTAGGGGCAGGGGGTGATCGTCTCTATAATTCACCCCTCCACTTT. It encodes CASSLGAGGDRLYNSPLHF. Drawing the rest from reference TRBV7-9 and TRBJ1-6, the complete variable domain is DTGVSQNPRHKITKRGQNVTFRCDPISEHNRLYWYRQTLGQGPEFLTYFQNEAQLEKSRLLSDRFSAERPKGSFSTLEIQRTEQGDSAMYLCASSLGAGGDRLYNSPLHFGNGTRLTVT.

This clone was seen only once. V and J are TRBV7-9 and TRBJ2-7; D is perhaps TRBD1 (6 bases). The V and J ends lost 4 bases and 5 bases respectively, with 15 bases between them. This CDR3 spans 14 amino acids. CDR1 and CDR2 (germline): SEHNR, FQNEAQ (reference sequence). This CDR3 reads CASSSVQGFHEQYF. In nucleotides, the CDR3 is TGTGCCAGCAGCTCCGTGCAGGGGTTCCACGAGCAGTACTTC.

The gene calls are TRBV7-8 and TRBJ2-1; 11 nucleotides align to TRBD2. Germline-derived CDR1 and CDR2 are SGHVS and FQNEAQ. This CDR3 has 14 amino acids. V lost 4 bases and J lost 7; bases outside the gene matches: 3. This CDR3 reads CASSYASGGNEQFF. CDR3 bases: TGTGCCAGCAGCTACGCTAGCGGGGGGAATGAGCAGTTCTTC.

The chain couples TRBV29-1 to TRBJ2-1; D remains ambiguous. CDR3 length: 13 amino acids. V gave up 4 bases and J gave up 10 bases, with 17 bases separating them. Germline CDR1 reads SQVTM; CDR2 reads ANQGSEA. The CDR3 DNA reads as TGCAGCGTTGTCGTGACTGGCCTCGGGGAGCAGTTCTTC. Its translation is CSVVVTGLGEQFF.

The rearrangement links TRBV28 to TRBJ1-3, with D perhaps TRBD1 (5 bases). Germline lookup yields CDR1 MDHEN and CDR2 SYDVKM. The CDR3 totals 16 residues. The V end lost 6 bases, the J end lost 0 bases, and 15 bases lay between the germline ends. The CDR3 loop reads CASRVQERYSGNTIYF. The CDR3 nucleotides are TGTGCCAGCAGAGTACAGGAGCGCTACTCTGGAAACACCATATATTTT.

The genes are TRBV2 and TRBJ1-6; a weak D match, TRBD1 (5 bases). The CDR3 covers 14 residues. The ends were cut back, 6 bases at V and 9 bases at J, with 15 bases in the middle. Germline-derived CDR1 and CDR2 are SNHLY and FYNNEI. The CDR3 loop is CASRVGRGSSPLHF. DNA for the CDR3: TGTGCCAGCAGAGTGGGGAGGGGCTCTTCACCCCTCCACTTT.

V and J are TRBV28 and TRBJ2-3; 8 positions match TRBD1. Germline V gene lookup returns CDR1 MDHEN and CDR2 SYDVKM. J was trimmed by 1 base and V by 2 bases; bases with no gene match: 2. The CDR3 is made up of 15 amino acids. The CDR3, as DNA: TGTGCCAGCAGTTTACAGGACAGGGGCACAGATACGCAGTATTTT. This codes for CASSLQDRGTDTQYF.

V and J are TRBV10-3 and TRBJ1-5; the D gene is possibly TRBD1 (6 bases). Deletions cut 0 bases from V and 3 bases from J, with 9 bases between. Germline values: CDR1 ENHRY, CDR2 SYGVKD. The CDR3 spans 15 residues. CDR3 region: CAISESTGINQPQHF. The CDR3 DNA is TGTGCCATCAGTGAGTCGACAGGCATCAATCAGCCCCAGCATTTT.

The rearrangement joins TRBV10-3 to TRBJ2-1; maybe TRBD2 (7 bases). CDR1 is ENHRY, CDR2 SYGVKD, per germline. V shed 10 bases and J shed 9 bases, with 28 bases lying between them. The CDR3 extends over 16 amino acids. The CDR3 loop is CATGEGVLGARGEQFF. CDR3 nucleotide sequence: TGTGCCACAGGGGAGGGGGTGCTAGGGGCCAGGGGTGAGCAGTTCTTC.

V gene TRBV10-1 combines with J gene TRBJ1-1, with 8 bases fitting TRBD1. This CDR3 has 16 residues. The germline CDR1 and CDR2 sequences are WNHNN and SYGVQD (reference sequence). Trimming took 2 bases from V and 4 from J; bases not matched to a gene: 9. CDR3 sequence reads: CASSERAGGSSTEAFF. CDR3 nucleotides: TGCGCCAGCAGTGAGCGGGCAGGGGGCTCTAGCACTGAAGCTTTCTTT.

V usage is TRBV6-5 and J usage is TRBJ2-7; 8 bases are shared with TRBD1. CDR3 length: 13 residues. From germline, CDR1 is MNHEY and CDR2 SVGAGI. With V trimmed by 5 bases and J by 6 bases, 6 bases remained unmatched. The CDR3 DNA reads as TGTGCCAGCAGTCGCCGAACAGGGGGCGAGCAGTACTTC. Encoded protein: CASSRRTGGEQYF.